Only a few counts were recorded for the clone carrying this TCR beta chain. Its antigen is still unknown. This specimen belongs to a study of identical twins. Study observations and caveats: Less excess twin sharing appeared in beta out-of-frame sequences. Where out-of-frame alpha sequences were twin-shared, they showed excess low generation probability. Insertions ran lower in abundant cord blood beta clonotypes, though not in memory repertoires.

CDR1 is DFQATT, CDR2 SNEGSKA, per germline (reference sequence). V was clipped by 3 bases and J by 5 bases, with 18 bases between them. The CDR3 totals 15 residues. cDNA molecules carried unique molecular identifiers, and template switching added a universal primer site. TCRdb re-called the 5' RACE reads through MiXCR, storing one row per CDR3 protein. The sample lists hundreds of thousands of distinct CDR3 sequences, approximately 9% occurring once. These same data were also listed under a study on yellow fever vaccine responses in identical twins.

The origin of this receptor is a woman between 18 and 29 years old in good health. The specimen sequenced was PBMCs. The chain has TRBV20-1 and TRBJ2-3, with D tentatively TRBD2 (6 bases). CDR3 coding DNA: TGCAGTGCTAGCCTACTAGCCCTGAGGAAAGATACGCAGTATTTT. Translating it yields CSASLLALRKDTQYF.